This T cell receptor beta chain was recovered during a study of T-cell reconstitution after alpha-beta-depleted transplantation in children. Molecular barcoding with unique molecular identifiers was used for the TCRbeta library. One entry per CDR3 protein, called by TCRdb with MiXCR from the PCR reads. The data hold about 640,000 distinct CDR3 sequences, with roughly 15% observed a single time. V lost 7 bases and J 3 bases, leaving 14 bases between the germline ends. Germline CDR1 and CDR2: SEHNR and FQNEAQ (reference sequence). The CDR3 consists of 14 residues. This chain uses TRBV7-9 with TRBJ2-3; D is unclear. Source: PBMCs from the stem cell graft donor, taken from the stem cell graft. The clonotype originates from a human donor who donated a stem cell graft to a child with acute myeloid leukemia. The CDR3 reads CASTPPGLTDTQYF. The CDR3 DNA reads TGTGCCAGCACCCCGCCTGGCCTGACAGATACGCAGTATTTT.